The TCR beta chain under discussion was sequenced for a study of T cell responses to AZD1222 COVID-19 vaccine. The study's findings and limits: Among vaccine-associated CD4 TCRs, coverage spanned spike, with dominance at 160-218 and 743-854. White British donors predominated, females outnumbered males, and clonal diversity was possibly underestimated. Seropositive AZD1222 recipients at baseline numbered only five or six.

Here immunoSEQ multiplex PCR was the method, and the copy in TCRdb shows in-frame clones only, minus some. The sample records tens of thousands of clones, about 90% being singletons. The CDR3 sequence is 16 residues long. Looked up from germline, CDR1 is SGHNT and CDR2 is YYREEE (reference sequence). Trimming took 5 bases from V and 2 from J; bases not matched to a gene: 8. About this clone: The antigen is undetermined.

The specimen was peripheral blood, collected 28 days after the second dose of the MenACWY control vaccine. The clonotype originates from an adult who received the MenACWY meningococcal vaccine as a control. The chain recombines TRBV5-4 with TRBJ2-3, with 10 bases that match TRBD2. In DNA form, the CDR3 reads TGTGCCAGCAGTTCCGAGCGGGGGGGGCCCACAGATACGCAGTATTTT. It encodes CASSSERGGPTDTQYF.